A single sample gave rise to the 10 T cell receptor beta chains below, sequenced in a study of T cell responses to AZD1222 COVID-19 vaccine. The data were produced by immunoSEQ multiplex PCR, yet TCRdb's version contains in-frame clones alone and is incomplete. The sample has 75,000 to 85,000 clones, about 92% seen once. Here the sequenced sample was peripheral blood, taken on day 0 of AZD1222 vaccination. The receptors were gathered from an adult in good health.

J is TRBJ2-3 and V is TRBV19; D not resolved. V shed 3 bases and J shed 2 bases, with 12 bases lying between them. Germline CDR1 LNHDA, CDR2 SQIVND (reference sequence). This CDR3 region has 15 residues. The chain's CDR3 is CASSISFGHTDTQYF. CDR3 bases: TGTGCCAGTAGTATTTCCTTTGGCCACACAGATACGCAGTATTTT.

The V and J genes are TRBV7-2 and TRBJ2-5, with 7 bases identical to TRBD1. V shed 5 bases and J 2 bases; nucleotides not matched to a gene: 8. CDR1 and CDR2 from the germline V gene are SGHTA and FQGNSA. CDR3 length: 15 residues. This chain's CDR3 is CASSPLGTEQETQYF. In nucleotides, the CDR3 is TGTGCCAGCAGCCCCCTGGGGACAGAGCAAGAGACCCAGTACTTC.

V usage is TRBV28 and J usage is TRBJ1-2; D is perhaps TRBD1 (6 bases). The length of the CDR3 is 13 residues. Germline assignment: CDR1 MDHEN and CDR2 SYDVKM. V dropped 3 bases and J dropped 5 bases, with 10 bases sitting between them. The chain's CDR3 is CASSFRQAYGYTF. The CDR3, as DNA: TGTGCCAGCAGTTTTCGACAGGCTTATGGCTACACCTTC.

This clone was picked up a small number of times. This chain joins TRBV5-1 and TRBJ2-2; D not certain. V shed 5 bases and J shed 4 bases, with 15 bases lying between them. The length of the CDR3 is 15 residues. Germline V gene sequence: CDR1 SGHRS, CDR2 YFSETQ. CDR3 loop: CASSSIGQSTGELFF. CDR3 bases: TGCGCCAGCAGTTCTATAGGGCAGTCCACCGGGGAGCTGTTTTTT.

This clone has more than one count but fewer than ten. The CDR3 DNA follows: TGCGCCAGCAGCCAAGATCGCGTAGGGGGAGGGCCCGCGAATACGCAGTATTTT. Its protein product is CASSQDRVGGGPANTQYF. The chain is built from TRBV4-3 and TRBJ2-3; D might be TRBD2 (7 bases). V lost 0 bases, J lost 7 bases, and 23 bases lay in between. The CDR3 contains 18 residues. The germline CDR1 and CDR2 sequences are LGHNA and YSLEER.

The count of this clone is one. The chain joins TRBV7-2 to TRBJ1-4; D not resolved. Trimming cost V 3 bases and J 5 bases, with 7 bases left between them. Looked up from germline, CDR1 is SGHTA and CDR2 is FQGNSA. The CDR3 spans 13 residues. The CDR3 nucleotides are TGTGCCAGCAGCTTCCAGGCAAATGAAAAACTGTTTTTT. Residues: CASSFQANEKLFF.

The chain joins TRBV11-1 to TRBJ2-7; D uncertain. The V and J ends lost 0 bases and 6 bases respectively, with 9 bases between them. The germline gives CDR1 SGHAT, CDR2 FQDESV (reference sequence). The CDR3 is 13 residues long. The DNA of the CDR3 is TGTGCCAGCAGCTTAGCCTGGGGTTCCGAGCAGTACTTC. As protein: CASSLAWGSEQYF.

This clone has just a few counts. The J gene is TRBJ1-1, the V gene TRBV30; D gene unclear. The CDR3 length is 14 residues. V dropped 0 bases and J dropped 1 base, with 9 bases sitting between them. CDR1 is GTSNPN and CDR2 is SVGIG in the germline V gene (reference sequence). DNA for the CDR3: TGTGCCTGGAGTGTATTTGGAGCGAACACTGAAGCTTTCTTT. It specifies CAWSVFGANTEAFF.

The gene calls are TRBV10-3 and TRBJ1-1; D remains unclear. Trimming pared 2 bases from V and 1 base from J, leaving 8 bases between. The CDR3 loop spans 14 amino acids. The V gene's germline CDR1 is ENHRY and CDR2 SYGVKD. Here the CDR3 DNA reads TGTGCCATCAGTGAGGCAGGTACGAACACTGAAGCTTTCTTT. Protein sequence: CAISEAGTNTEAFF.

The chain carries TRBV25-1 and TRBJ1-1, with TRBD1 as a possible D gene (5 bases). With 5 bases removed from V and 6 bases from J, the gap between germline ends came to 13 bases. The length of the CDR3 is 13 residues. Looked up from germline, CDR1 is MGHDK and CDR2 is SYGVNS. CDR3 DNA: TGTGCCAGCAGTAATCCAGGAGGGGCTGAAGCTTTCTTT. It codes for CASSNPGGAEAFF.